The rows below give T cell receptor beta chains drawn from one sample of a study of blood T cell repertoires in COVID-19. Profiled with immunoSEQ multiplex PCR; TCRdb holds only in-frame clones, not every one. The table records about 90,000 clones, 76% of them present only once. Sequencing was performed on peripheral blood. These receptors came from a man between 65 and 80 years old with acute or convalescent COVID-19. CDR3s include the opening cysteine and the closing phenylalanine or tryptophan. D genes are given only for firm matches. The size entry is marked missing in some rows and otherwise reads once, few, many or a size class.

cdr3_nt cdr3_aa v_call d_call j_call clone_size
TGTGCCAGCAGTTTTATGGGACAGGGACTCCAAGAGACCCAGTACTTC CASSFMGQGLQETQYF TRBV27 TRBD1 TRBJ2-5 NA
TGTGCCAGCAGTGAAGATCGGGTTTCACCCCTCCACTTT CASSEDRVSPLHF TRBV6-1 NA TRBJ1-6 NA
TGTGCCAGCAGGGGCCTTGATAACACCATATATTTT CASRGLDNTIYF TRBV5-5 NA TRBJ1-3 medium-sized
TGTGCCAGCAGCCAACAGGGGGCCCCTAACTATGGCTACACCTTC CASSQQGAPNYGYTF TRBV14 TRBD1 TRBJ1-2 NA
TGTGCCTGGAGTGTACGGGTGTTCGGAGAAGCTTTCTTT CAWSVRVFGEAFF TRBV30 NA TRBJ1-1 few
TGTGCCAGCAGCTCGACGGACAGGGGATCCTACGAGCAGTACTTC CASSSTDRGSYEQYF TRBV5-4 TRBD1 TRBJ2-7 few
TGCGCCAGCAGCCAACCTAGACAGGGTATCTATGGCTACACCTTC CASSQPRQGIYGYTF TRBV4-1 TRBD1 TRBJ1-2 NA
TGTGCCAGTAGAGACAGGGACGTAGGGCCCCAGCATTTT CASRDRDVGPQHF TRBV19 TRBD1 TRBJ1-5 NA
TGTGCCAGCAGCCCGGGCGGGAAAAAACTGTTTTTT CASSPGGKKLFF TRBV7-8 NA TRBJ1-4 NA
TGTGCCAGCAGCTTAATAGGAGGGACCTATGGCTACACCTTC CASSLIGGTYGYTF TRBV7-9 NA TRBJ1-2 NA
TGTGCCACCAGCAGTAAGCCCCCACAGGGGGCAAGAGAAAAACTGTTTTTT CATSSKPPQGAREKLFF TRBV15 TRBD1 TRBJ1-4 NA
TGTGCCAGCAGTGGATCACAGGGGGGTTCATATGGCTACACCTTC CASSGSQGGSYGYTF TRBV2 TRBD1 TRBJ1-2 NA
TGCGCCAGCAGTGAGGACTTCTACGAGCAGTACTTC CASSEDFYEQYF TRBV10-1 NA TRBJ2-7 NA
TGTGCCAGCAGGGAACAGGGTGGGACTGAAGCTTTCTTT CASREQGGTEAFF TRBV28 NA TRBJ1-1 NA
TGTGCCAGCAGCCAGTTGGGGGAAACAGGGAAAGAAAAACTGTTTTTT CASSQLGETGKEKLFF TRBV3-1/TRBV3-2 NA TRBJ1-4 once
TGTGCCAGCAGCGTAGATGGGACTAGCGGGGGAGTCTGGGACACCGGGGAGCTGTTTTTT CASSVDGTSGGVWDTGELFF TRBV9 TRBD2 TRBJ2-2 NA
TGTGCCAGCAGCCGCTACGGACAGGGCCACTATGGCTACACCTTC CASSRYGQGHYGYTF TRBV3-1/TRBV3-2 TRBD1 TRBJ1-2 NA
TGTGCCAGCAGCTTTTTGCGGGGCGCTGATCAGCCCCAGCATTTT CASSFLRGADQPQHF TRBV5-6 NA TRBJ1-5 NA
TGTGCCAGCAGCCCGAGACAGCTATCGAACACCGGGGAGCTGTTTTTT CASSPRQLSNTGELFF TRBV9 NA TRBJ2-2 NA
TGTGCCAGCATTGTAATGAACACTGAAGCTTTCTTT CASIVMNTEAFF TRBV6-5 NA TRBJ1-1 NA
TGCGCCAGCAGCTTGGCCGTCGTTGTCACAGATACGCAGTATTTT CASSLAVVVTDTQYF TRBV5-1 NA TRBJ2-3 NA
TGTGCCAGCAGCTCGGGACTAGCGTTCAATGAGCAGTTCTTC CASSSGLAFNEQFF TRBV7-2 TRBD2 TRBJ2-1 NA
TGTGCCACCAGTGATCCAAGGACGGGGAATCAGCCCCAGCATTTT CATSDPRTGNQPQHF TRBV24-1 NA TRBJ1-5 NA
TGTGCCAGCAGCTATATGGGGGGGGCCCGAGGGCCCCAGCATTTT CASSYMGGARGPQHF TRBV2 NA TRBJ1-5 NA
TGTGCCAGCAGTCCGAGTAGAGCGGCGTCTACTGAAGCTTTCTTT CASSPSRAASTEAFF TRBV11-1 NA TRBJ1-1 NA
TGTGCCAGCTCACCACGCGAGACTAGCTTCGCAGATACGCAGTATTTT CASSPRETSFADTQYF TRBV18 TRBD2 TRBJ2-3 NA
TGTGCCAGCTCCCAAGGGACAGGGGATGAAAAACTGTTTTTT CASSQGTGDEKLFF TRBV18 TRBD1 TRBJ1-4 NA
TGTGCCAGCAGCTTAGGGTTAGCAGATAATAATTCACCCCTCCACTTT CASSLGLADNNSPLHF TRBV7-8 NA TRBJ1-6 few
TGTGCCAGCAGTGAAGCGCCCGGGTCTGGAAACACCATATATTTT CASSEAPGSGNTIYF TRBV6-1 NA TRBJ1-3 many
TGTGCCAGCAGCCAGCCGAATGGGCTTAACACTGAAGCTTTCTTT CASSQPNGLNTEAFF TRBV3-1/TRBV3-2 NA TRBJ1-1 NA
TGTGCCAGCAGTGTGGAGGGGGCGGTCTCATACGAGCAGTACTTC CASSVEGAVSYEQYF TRBV2 NA TRBJ2-7 NA